The rows below give T cell receptor beta chains drawn from one sample of a study of monozygotic twins with cystic fibrosis. Clones were sequenced by immunoSEQ multiplex PCR, and TCRdb holds only the in-frame ones, with some missing. This sample has roughly 30,000 clones, with 92% found just once. The material sequenced was blood. These TCRs come from a girl aged 2 to 9 with cystic fibrosis. CDR3s include the opening cysteine and the closing phenylalanine or tryptophan. A D gene is named only where the DNA matches it firmly. Not every row has a clone size; where given, it reads once, few, many or a size class.

- TRBJ2-1 TRBV7-9 TRBD2 CASSWAETTSGYNEQFF TGTGCCAGCAGCTGGGCGGAAACGACTAGCGGATACAATGAGCAGTTCTTC
once TRBJ1-5 TRBV6-6 - CASSRQGNQPQHF TGTGCCAGCAGTAGGCAGGGTAATCAGCCCCAGCATTTT
- TRBJ2-7 TRBV2 TRBD2 CASIGTSGVRYEQYF TGTGCCAGCATTGGGACTAGCGGGGTTCGGTACGAGCAGTACTTC
- TRBJ1-6 TRBV7-2 - CASSFHRDSPLHF TGTGCCAGCAGCTTTCACAGGGACTCACCCCTCCACTTT
once TRBJ2-3 TRBV14 - CASSQILRQGTDTQYF TGTGCCAGCAGCCAAATTTTACGACAGGGCACAGATACGCAGTATTTT
- TRBJ1-3 TRBV5-1 - CASRTDSNSGNTIYF TGCGCCAGCAGGACAGATTCCAACTCTGGAAACACCATATATTTT
- TRBJ2-1 TRBV11-2 TRBD2 CASSLASGTSGRYEQFF TGTGCCAGCAGCTTAGCCTCCGGGACTAGCGGGAGGTATGAGCAGTTCTTC
- TRBJ2-2 TRBV29-1 - CSVEGGNTGELFF TGCAGCGTTGAAGGAGGGAACACCGGGGAGCTGTTTTTT
- TRBJ2-2 TRBV5-1 - CASSLVLTGELFF TGCGCCAGCAGCCTGGTCCTTACCGGGGAGCTGTTTTTT
- TRBJ1-4 TRBV7-9 - CASSFGLHRTNEKLFF TGTGCCAGCAGCTTCGGACTGCACCGCACTAATGAAAAACTGTTTTTT
- TRBJ1-1 TRBV23-1 - CASSQSRGGNTEAFF TGCGCCAGCAGTCAATCACGGGGAGGGAACACTGAAGCTTTCTTT
- TRBJ2-1 TRBV6-4 TRBD2 CASSESGDLPYNEQFF TGTGCCAGCAGTGAAAGCGGGGACCTCCCCTACAATGAGCAGTTCTTC
- TRBJ1-1 TRBV4-2 - CASSQWSALNTEAFF TGTGCCAGCAGCCAATGGTCAGCCCTGAACACTGAAGCTTTCTTT
- TRBJ1-4 TRBV5-1 TRBD1 CASSLEGQMFNEKLFF TGCGCCAGCAGCTTGGAGGGACAGATGTTTAATGAAAAACTGTTTTTT
- TRBJ2-5 TRBV30 - CAWSGGPETQYF TGTGCCTGGAGTGGGGGCCCAGAGACCCAGTACTTC
- TRBJ2-7 TRBV7-2 - CASSDPIIYEQYF TGTGCCAGCAGCGATCCCATCATCTACGAGCAGTACTTC
- TRBJ1-1 TRBV19 - CASSIDGQLNTEAFF TGTGCCAGTAGTATAGATGGTCAGCTGAACACTGAAGCTTTCTTT
- TRBJ2-5 TRBV5-6 TRBD1 CASSSGPGQQETQYF TGTGCCAGCAGCTCCGGACCGGGACAGCAAGAGACCCAGTACTTC
- TRBJ2-6 TRBV19 TRBD1 CASTRTGLSGANVLTF TGTGCCAGTACCCGGACAGGCCTCTCTGGGGCCAACGTCCTGACTTTC
- TRBJ1-2 TRBV10-2 - CASSIYGYTF TGCGCCAGCAGTATATATGGCTACACCTTC
- TRBJ2-5 TRBV9 - CASSAPVGASQETQYF TGTGCCAGCAGCGCCCCCGTGGGGGCCTCTCAAGAGACCCAGTACTTC
- TRBJ2-7 TRBV27 TRBD2 CASRDYGGTLYEQYF TGTGCCAGCAGGGACTACGGGGGGACTCTCTACGAGCAGTACTTC
- TRBJ2-2 TRBV4-2 - CASSHESRSGELFF TGTGCCAGCAGCCACGAGAGCAGGTCCGGGGAGCTGTTTTTT
- TRBJ2-1 TRBV18 TRBD2 CASSGSGRANNEQFF TGTGCCAGCTCAGGGAGCGGGAGGGCGAACAATGAGCAGTTCTTC
- TRBJ1-1 TRBV7-9 - CASSFGVLPEAFF TGTGCCAGCAGCTTCGGGGTTTTACCTGAAGCTTTCTTT
once TRBJ2-1 TRBV14 TRBD2 CASSLLAGGSNEQFF TGTGCCAGCAGCCTACTAGCGGGAGGGAGTAATGAGCAGTTCTTC
- TRBJ1-2 TRBV6-4 TRBD1 CASSDSGTGDGYTF TGTGCCAGCAGTGACTCGGGGACAGGGGATGGCTACACCTTC
- TRBJ2-2 TRBV27 - CASSLEGPGELFF TGTGCCAGCAGTTTAGAAGGTCCCGGGGAGCTGTTTTTT
- TRBJ2-3 TRBV28 TRBD1 CASSSNPGQGRDTQYF TGTGCCAGCAGTTCTAATCCGGGACAGGGAAGAGATACGCAGTATTTT
- TRBJ2-5 TRBV19 - CASSVGSKYTQYF TGTGCCAGTAGTGTAGGATCAAAATATACCCAGTACTTC
- TRBJ1-2 TRBV7-9 - CASSLPLNGYTF TGTGCCAGCAGCTTACCCCTCAATGGCTACACCTTC
- TRBJ2-3 TRBV7-2 - CASSASSTDTQYF TGTGCCAGCAGCGCATCTAGCACAGATACGCAGTATTTT
- TRBJ1-2 TRBV27 - CASSLSSGRGSYGYTF TGTGCCAGCAGTTTATCGAGTGGCAGGGGTTCCTATGGCTACACCTTC
- TRBJ2-7 TRBV29-1 - CSVDLEVIYEQYF TGCAGCGTTGATCTGGAGGTTATCTACGAGCAGTACTTC
- TRBJ1-1 TRBV5-8 - CASSLEGGRATEAFF TGTGCCAGCAGCTTGGAGGGGGGGAGGGCCACTGAAGCTTTCTTT
once TRBJ2-3 TRBV30 TRBD2 CACGAGRTDTQYF TGTGCCTGTGGGGCCGGGAGGACAGATACGCAGTATTTT
once TRBJ2-5 TRBV25-1 - CASRGSPQETQYF TGTGCCAGCAGGGGCAGTCCACAAGAGACCCAGTACTTC
- TRBJ1-5 TRBV6-1 - CASSEGGSNQPQHF TGTGCCAGCAGTGAAGGAGGCAGCAATCAGCCCCAGCATTTT
- TRBJ2-7 TRBV5-1 TRBD1 CASSLGTGKDEQYF TGCGCCAGCAGCCTCGGGACAGGGAAGGACGAGCAGTACTTC
- TRBJ2-5 TRBV9 - CASSKTLAGETQYF TGTGCCAGCAGCAAAACCCTGGCTGGAGAGACCCAGTACTTC
- TRBJ1-5 TRBV2 - CASSGDLQGHNQPQHF TGTGCCAGCAGTGGAGACCTCCAGGGACACAATCAGCCCCAGCATTTT
- TRBJ2-3 TRBV7-2 - CASSSAQGSTDTQYF TGTGCCAGCAGCTCCGCCCAGGGGAGCACAGATACGCAGTATTTT
- TRBJ1-3 TRBV28 - CASSLQTIGTPARNTIYF TGTGCCAGCAGCTTACAAACCATCGGGACTCCAGCCCGAAACACCATATATTTT
- TRBJ2-1 TRBV19 TRBD2 CASSIGLAGGYNEQFF TGTGCCAGTAGTATAGGTCTAGCGGGAGGATACAATGAGCAGTTCTTC
- TRBJ2-7 TRBV30 - CAWSVGAISYEQYF TGTGCCTGGAGTGTCGGGGCCATAAGCTACGAGCAGTACTTC
- TRBJ2-7 TRBV28 TRBD2 CASRDPGLAGRYEQYF TGTGCCAGCCGAGACCCTGGACTAGCGGGCAGGTACGAGCAGTACTTC
- TRBJ2-3 TRBV7-8 TRBD2 CASSLRGGGPTDTQYF TGTGCCAGCAGCTTAAGGGGCGGGGGGCCGACAGATACGCAGTATTTT
once TRBJ1-1 TRBV7-9 TRBD1 CASSFNRGTEAFF TGTGCCAGCAGCTTCAACAGGGGCACTGAAGCTTTCTTT